This T cell receptor (beta chain) was retrieved from a study of T cells after yellow fever vaccination. Each CDR3 protein gets one entry after TCRdb re-called the 5' RACE reads with MiXCR. The sample has 120,000 or so distinct CDR3 sequences; 13% to 15% are singletons. There are 16 residues in the CDR3. Germline CDR1 is SGHDT and CDR2 is YYEEEE. Deletions cut 5 bases from V and 8 bases from J, with 22 bases between. The source of this sequence is a man younger than 35 who received the YFV17D yellow fever vaccine. V and J are TRBV5-6 and TRBJ1-4; D not resolved. Sequenced material: CD8+ T cells sorted from PBMCs, taken 5 days after the yellow fever booster vaccination. CDR3 nucleotide sequence: TGTGCCAGCAGGTCGTGGAGGGCGCTGACCACGGAAAAACTGTTTTTT. Amino acids: CASRSWRALTTEKLFF. The full variable domain, in which reference TRBV5-6 and TRBJ1-4 provide the parts outside the CDR3, is DAGVTQSPTHLIKTRGQQVTLRCSPKSGHDTVSWYQQALGQGPQFIFQYYEEEERQRGNFPDRFSGHQFPNYSSELNVNALLLGDSALYLCASRSWRALTTEKLFFGSGTQLSVL.